The table lists the clone carrying this TCR beta chain with a count of one. What it binds is not known. This sample stems from a study of OX40 agonist ivuxolimab in advanced cancers. Between the trimmed V and J ends, which lost 3 bases and 1 base, there was a span of 9 bases. Germline CDR1 is SGHTA and CDR2 is FQGNSA. The CDR3 loop spans 15 amino acids. Findings and caveats of the study: Both blood CD4+ and CD8+ T cells showed clonal growth by week 6 at 0.1 to 3.0 mg/kg.

The method was immunoSEQ multiplex PCR; TCRdb's version includes in-frame clones alone and lacks a portion of them. This sample has some 86,000 clones; 90% occur once, and the top ten carry more than 0.25%. This receptor was identified in an adult with an advanced solid tumor such as melanoma, head and neck, liver or kidney cancer. The V and J genes are TRBV7-2 and TRBJ2-2; D uncertain. The specimen was CD4+ or CD8+ T cells sorted from blood, collected in a trial of the OX40 agonist ivuxolimab. This CDR3 is CASSLRTRNTGELFF. DNA of the CDR3: TGTGCCAGCAGCTTGCGGACCAGGAACACCGGGGAGCTGTTTTTT.